A selection of T cell receptor beta chains follows, all from one sample in a study of T cell responses to AZD1222 COVID-19 vaccine. Sequencing used immunoSEQ multiplex PCR; TCRdb keeps in-frame clones, though not all of them. The repertoire holds 90,000 to 150,000 clones, with 85% to 90% as singletons. The sequencing used peripheral blood, collected on day 0 of AZD1222 vaccination. The receptors come from an adult in good health. The CDR3 runs from the conserved cysteine through the conserved F or W. Fields, in order: V gene, clone size, D gene, J gene, CDR3 DNA, CDR3 protein. A D gene is named only where the DNA matches it firmly. The size field is filled for only some rows; it gives once, few, many or a size class.

TRBV28	.	TRBD1	TRBJ1-4	TGTGCCAGCCGGGACAGGGGGTACTTGGAAAAACTGTTTTTT	CASRDRGYLEKLFF
TRBV2	.	.	TRBJ2-2	TGTGCCAGCAGTGAGTCTGCAGGGGATCCCGGGGAGCTGTTTTTT	CASSESAGDPGELFF
TRBV28	.	TRBD2	TRBJ2-7	TGTGCCAGCAGTTTAGTCCTAGCGGCCACCTACGAGCAGTACTTC	CASSLVLAATYEQYF
TRBV6-5	few	TRBD2	TRBJ2-1	TGTGCCAGCAGTTACCCAGAGCGGGAGCCCGTCAATGAGCAGTTCTTC	CASSYPEREPVNEQFF
TRBV29-1	.	.	TRBJ2-1	TGCAGCGTTGAAGGCCAGACGTACAATGAGCAGTTCTTC	CSVEGQTYNEQFF
TRBV3-1/TRBV3-2	.	.	TRBJ2-1	TGTGCCAGCTGCACTGGGGCGAATGAGCAGTTCTTC	CASCTGANEQFF
TRBV10-3	once	.	TRBJ1-6	TGTGCCATCAGGGGAGATAATTCACCCCTCCACTTT	CAIRGDNSPLHF
TRBV18	few	.	TRBJ1-2	TGTGCCAGCTCACCGACCGTTACCTATGGCTACACCTTC	CASSPTVTYGYTF
TRBV3-1/TRBV3-2	medium-sized	TRBD2	TRBJ2-7	TGTGCCAGCAGCCAAGATAGTTTAGCGGGAGGCGAGCAGTACTTC	CASSQDSLAGGEQYF
TRBV5-1	.	.	TRBJ2-3	TGCGCCAGCAGCTTGGGGGGAACGAACGAGGATACGCAGTATTTT	CASSLGGTNEDTQYF